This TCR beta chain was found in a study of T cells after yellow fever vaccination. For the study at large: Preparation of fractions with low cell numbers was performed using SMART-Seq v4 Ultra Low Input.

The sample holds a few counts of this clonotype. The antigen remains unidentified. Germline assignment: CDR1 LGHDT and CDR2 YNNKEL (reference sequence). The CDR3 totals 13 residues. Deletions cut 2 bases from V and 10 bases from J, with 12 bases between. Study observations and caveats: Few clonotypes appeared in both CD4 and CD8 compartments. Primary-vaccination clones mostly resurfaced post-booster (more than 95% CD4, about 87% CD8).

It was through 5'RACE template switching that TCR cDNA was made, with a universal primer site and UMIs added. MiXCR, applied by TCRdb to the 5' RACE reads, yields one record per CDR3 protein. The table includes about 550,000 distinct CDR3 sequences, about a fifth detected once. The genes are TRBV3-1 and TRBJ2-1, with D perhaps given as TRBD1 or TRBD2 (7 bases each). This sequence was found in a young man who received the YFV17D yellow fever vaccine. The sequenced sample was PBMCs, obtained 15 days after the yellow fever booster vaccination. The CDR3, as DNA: TGTGCCAGCAGCCAAATCAGGGGGGGCGAGCAGTTCTTC. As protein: CASSQIRGGEQFF.